Listed here are 10 T cell receptor beta chains from one sample, sequenced in a study of blood T cell repertoires in COVID-19. TCRdb's table, derived via immunoSEQ multiplex PCR, lists solely in-frame clones and lacks some. Counted here are roughly 150,000 clones, roughly 80% occurring once; the ten biggest clones make up roughly 19%. Sample: peripheral blood. The receptors stem from an elderly woman with acute or convalescent COVID-19.

On this clone itself: Compared with germline, one end of the junction differs, possibly owing to a read error. The chain employs TRBV2 and TRBJ2-7; 10 bases match TRBD2. This CDR3 is built from 14 residues. Germline V gives CDR1 SNHLY, CDR2 FYNNEI. In nucleotides, the CDR3 is TGTGCCAGCAGGGAAGGACTAGCGGTCTACGAGCAGTACTTC. Translating gives CASREGLAVYEQYF.

The chain combines TRBV15 with TRBJ1-5, with 7 bases lining up with TRBD1. J was trimmed by 4 bases and V by 0 bases; bases with no gene match: 3. The CDR3 contains 15 residues. CDR1 and CDR2 (germline): LNHNV, YYDKDF (reference sequence). For the CDR3, the DNA is TGTGCCACCAGCAGAGATCCGACAGGGAATCAGCCCCAGCATTTT. This encodes CATSRDPTGNQPQHF.

The V gene is TRBV18, the J gene TRBJ2-7, with TRBD1 identical over 7 bases. Germline loops: CDR1 KGHSH, CDR2 LQKENI. V was clipped by 3 bases and J by 3 bases; unmatched bases: 5. The CDR3 is 14 residues long. The CDR3 DNA follows: TGTGCCAGCTCACCTCAGACAGGGAGCTACGAGCAGTACTTC. This sequence encodes CASSPQTGSYEQYF.

The table lists this clone with a count of one. This CDR3 reads CASSLDPVSISYNSPLHF. Written as DNA, the CDR3 is TGTGCCAGCAGCTTAGACCCGGTCTCCATCTCCTATAATTCACCCCTCCACTTT. The chain is built from TRBV7-8 and TRBJ1-6; D ambiguous. The germline V and J ends were trimmed by 1 base and 0 bases, with 13 bases remaining between them. Germline V gene data show CDR1 as SGHVS and CDR2 as FQNEAQ. CDR3 size: 18 residues.

The chain combines TRBV5-1 with TRBJ1-1; 9 nucleotides match TRBD1. Germline V gene sequence: CDR1 SGHRS, CDR2 YFSETQ. The CDR3 totals 14 residues. Germline trimming cut 4 bases from V and 11 bases from J; bases unmatched to any gene: 12. The CDR3 DNA sequence: TGCGCCAGCAGCGAACAGGGACAGGGAATAAAGGCTTTCTTT. It specifies CASSEQGQGIKAFF.

This rearrangement joins TRBV7-2 to TRBJ1-6, with TRBD1 identical over 9 bases. The CDR3 spans 15 residues. CDR1 SGHTA and CDR2 FQGNSA come from the germline V gene. With 4 bases clipped from V and 10 bases from J, the junction kept 8 bases outside the gene matches. CDR3 in DNA: TGTGCCAGCAGCTCGTGGGGGACAGGGACGTCACCCCTCCACTTT. It encodes CASSSWGTGTSPLHF.

This rearrangement joins TRBV7-9 to TRBJ2-1; 8 nucleotides line up with TRBD2. J lost 8 bases, V lost 5 bases, and 8 bases had no gene match. The CDR3 consists of 14 residues. Germline V gene sequence: CDR1 SEHNR, CDR2 FQNEAQ (reference sequence). In nucleotides, the CDR3 is TGTGCCAGCAGCGGGGGAGCGGGAGTCGATGAGCAGTTCTTC. This encodes CASSGGAGVDEQFF.

The V and J genes are TRBV6-2 or TRBV6-3 and TRBJ2-7, with 8 positions matching TRBD2. This CDR3 comprises 17 residues. After removal of 6 bases from V and 2 bases from J, the junction contained 15 bases not matched to a gene. Germline V lookup: CDR1 MNHEY, CDR2 SVGEGT. The DNA of the CDR3 is TGTGCCAGCAGCTCAATTTATGGGGCGGGAGGACCCTACGAGCAGTACTTC. This encodes CASSSIYGAGGPYEQYF.

This chain connects TRBV27 to TRBJ2-3; 13 bases fit TRBD2. CDR1 and CDR2 from the germline V gene are MNHEY and SMNVEV (reference sequence). Trimming took 1 base from V and 4 from J; bases not matched to a gene: 8. The CDR3 totals 18 residues. The CDR3 DNA follows: TGTGCCAGCAGTTTATGGTTTGGACTAGCGGGAGAGTCAGATACGCAGTATTTT. As protein: CASSLWFGLAGESDTQYF.

This chain connects TRBV6-5 to TRBJ1-5, with D possibly being TRBD1 (6 bases). The CDR3 contains 13 residues. Between the trimmed V and J ends, which lost 7 bases and 6 bases, there was a span of 13 bases. Germline V gives CDR1 MNHEY, CDR2 SVGAGI. CDR3 region: CASKQGPGQPQHF. For the CDR3, the DNA is TGTGCCAGCAAACAGGGCCCGGGTCAGCCCCAGCATTTT.